A single sample gave rise to the 27 T cell receptor beta chains below, sequenced in a study of blood T cell repertoires in COVID-19. The protocol was immunoSEQ multiplex PCR, while the TCRdb copy is restricted to in-frame clones and leaves out a portion. Here the sample spans some 200,000 clones, roughly 85% being singletons. Sequencing was carried out using PBMCs or T cells enriched from blood (not recorded which). The receptors here all came from a woman between 50 and 59 years old who had been exposed to COVID-19.

The chain recombines TRBV6-5 with TRBJ1-1; D unclear. V lost 2 bases and J 2 bases, leaving 12 bases between the germline ends. The CDR3 contains 15 residues. CDR1 is MNHEY, CDR2 SVGAGI, per germline. The CDR3 coding sequence is TGTGCCAGCAGTTACGGGCCAAACGCCAACACTGAAGCTTTCTTT. Amino acids: CASSYGPNANTEAFF.

This sequence joins TRBV3-1 (or the pseudogene TRBV3-2) and TRBJ1-1; perhaps TRBD1 as D (6 bases). The CDR3 contains 14 residues. CDR1 and CDR2 (germline): LGHDT, YNNKEL (reference sequence). V lost 4 bases, J lost 8 bases, and 17 bases lay in between. The CDR3 coding sequence is TGTGCCAGCAGCCTCGACTTCTACAGGGCCGAAGCTTTCTTT. Its translation: CASSLDFYRAEAFF.

The CDR3 coding sequence is TGTGCCTGGAAGGGGGCGTGGGGGGCCAACGTCCTGACTTTC. Protein product: CAWKGAWGANVLTF. The rearrangement links TRBV30 to TRBJ2-6, with 7 bases fitting TRBD1. The CDR3 has 14 residues. The germline V gene has CDR1 GTSNPN and CDR2 SVGIG (reference sequence). Trimming took 4 bases from V and 4 from J; bases not matched to a gene: 4.

This clone was seen more than once but under ten times. The J gene is TRBJ2-1, the V gene TRBV9; a weak D match, TRBD1 (6 bases). Germline lookup yields CDR1 SGDLS and CDR2 YYNGEE. V lost 3 bases and J 7 bases, leaving 20 bases between the germline ends. The CDR3 is 16 amino acids. CDR3 sequence (DNA): TGTGCCAGCAGCGGGCAACAGGGAGTAGGGGGTAATGAGCAGTTCTTC. Translating gives CASSGQQGVGGNEQFF. Combining the CDR3 with reference TRBV9 and TRBJ2-1 gives the whole variable domain DSGVTQTPKHLITATGQRVTLRCSPRSGDLSVYWYQQSLDQGLQFLIQYYNGEERAKGNILERFSAQQFPDLHSELNLSSLELGDSALYFCASSGQQGVGGNEQFFGPGTRLTVL.

This sequence joins TRBV10-3 and TRBJ1-3; D is uncertain. Trimming pared 7 bases from V and 0 bases from J, leaving 10 bases between. This CDR3 is built from 14 residues. Per the germline V gene, CDR1 is ENHRY and CDR2 is SYGVKD. CDR3 amino acids: CAIIPDNSGNTIYF. DNA for the CDR3: TGTGCCATCATCCCTGACAACTCTGGAAACACCATATATTTT.

The chain recombines TRBV29-1 with TRBJ2-5; tentatively, D is TRBD2 (6 bases). The CDR3 totals 13 residues. V was pared by 7 bases and J by 5 bases, with 17 bases between. Germline V gene lookup returns CDR1 SQVTM and CDR2 ANQGSEA. Written as DNA, the CDR3 is TGCAGCGCTGACCTTCGGGGGTGGGAGACCCAGTACTTC. Protein sequence: CSADLRGWETQYF.

The chain joins TRBV11-2 to TRBJ2-6; 7 nucleotides line up with TRBD1. J lost 2 bases, V lost 4 bases, and 2 bases had no gene match. Germline assignment: CDR1 SGHAT and CDR2 FQNNGV. The CDR3 consists of 15 residues. DNA for the CDR3: TGTGCCAGCAGCTACGACAGGGCTGGGGCCAACGTCCTGACTTTC. The encoded protein is CASSYDRAGANVLTF.

The chain uses TRBV4-3 and TRBJ2-3; 9 positions match TRBD2. The V and J ends lost 0 bases and 0 bases, in that order; junction bases with no gene match: 10. CDR3 length: 19 residues. Germline V gene data show CDR1 as LGHNA and CDR2 as YSLEER. The CDR3 coding sequence is TGCGCCAGCAGCCAAGAAAGGCCTAGCGGGGTTTCTAGCACAGATACGCAGTATTTT. It yields the protein CASSQERPSGVSSTDTQYF.

This chain links TRBV5-5 with TRBJ2-7, with 7 bases aligning to TRBD1. The germline V gene has CDR1 SGHKS and CDR2 YYEKEE (reference sequence). V was pared by 7 bases and J by 0 bases, with 13 bases of the junction left unmatched. CDR3 length: 16 amino acids. CDR3 amino acids: CASGPARDRFSYEQYF. The CDR3 DNA follows: TGTGCCAGCGGACCAGCTCGGGACAGATTCTCCTACGAGCAGTACTTC.

This rearrangement joins TRBV11-2 to TRBJ1-1; D perhaps matches TRBD1 (5 bases). Trimming left V 8 bases short and J 5 bases short, with 18 bases between. CDR1 is SGHAT and CDR2 is FQNNGV in the germline V gene. CDR3 length equals 14 residues. DNA for the CDR3: TGTGCCAGCTACGGCTACGGGGGGGAAACTGAAGCTTTCTTT. It translates to CASYGYGGETEAFF.

In regard to this clone: Its ends do not fully match the called genes, so a read error is possible. The chain uses TRBV13 and TRBJ1-2; 8 bases line up with TRBD1. The CDR3 runs to 13 residues. The V gene's germline CDR1 is PRHDT and CDR2 FYEKMQ (reference sequence). CDR3 DNA: TGTGCCAGCAGCCTAGGACAGGGCCGTGGCTACACCTTC. Protein: CASSLGQGRGYTF.

This clone was recorded a few times. The chain is built from TRBV3-1 (or the pseudogene TRBV3-2) and TRBJ1-4; D may be TRBD1 (6 bases). The germline V and J ends were trimmed by 8 bases and 2 bases, with 15 bases remaining between them. CDR1 is LGHDT, CDR2 YNNKEL, per germline (reference sequence). This CDR3 has 15 amino acids. The CDR3 region is CASGAGGPTNEKLFF. CDR3 nucleotide sequence: TGTGCCAGCGGGGCCGGGGGGCCTACTAATGAAAAACTGTTTTTT.

The rearrangement joins TRBV9 to TRBJ1-4, with 9 bases lining up with TRBD1. Germline V gene sequence: CDR1 SGDLS, CDR2 YYNGEE. The CDR3 covers 15 residues. The V and J ends lost 3 bases and 7 bases, in that order; junction bases with no gene match: 7. CDR3 bases: TGTGCCAGCAGCGGTGGGGGACAGGGCAGTGAAAAACTGTTTTTT. Translating gives CASSGGGQGSEKLFF.

The CDR3 region is CASRTFPGTPESYNEQFF. Here the CDR3 DNA reads TGTGCCAGCAGGACCTTTCCGGGGACACCGGAAAGTTACAATGAGCAGTTCTTC. The chain combines TRBV11-2 with TRBJ2-1; a possible D gene is TRBD1 (6 bases). V was clipped by 6 bases and J by 4 bases, with 25 bases between them. The germline CDR1 and CDR2 sequences are SGHAT and FQNNGV. The CDR3 runs to 18 residues.

V is TRBV4-2 and J is TRBJ2-7; D might be TRBD2 (6 bases). The CDR3 consists of 14 residues. V gave up 1 base and J gave up 2 bases, with 9 bases separating them. CDR1 is LGHNA and CDR2 is YNFKEQ in the germline V gene. CDR3 in amino acids: CASSQGGGAYEQYF. The CDR3 DNA is TGTGCCAGCAGCCAAGGGGGCGGGGCCTACGAGCAGTACTTC.

The chain is built from TRBV28 and TRBJ1-3; D is undetermined. Germline loops: CDR1 MDHEN, CDR2 SYDVKM. V was shortened by 5 bases and J by 0 bases, with 8 bases between the two germline ends. This CDR3 region has 14 residues. CDR3: CASSPQVSGNTIYF. Written as DNA, the CDR3 is TGTGCCAGCAGTCCCCAGGTCTCTGGAAACACCATATATTTT.

This chain connects TRBV10-3 to TRBJ2-7; 8 positions match TRBD1. The CDR3 runs to 18 residues. Per the germline V gene, CDR1 is ENHRY and CDR2 is SYGVKD. V trimming: 2 bases; J trimming: 3 bases; junction bases outside the gene matches: 15. CDR3 region: CAISEPTGLGRGLYEQYF. The CDR3 DNA reads TGTGCCATCAGTGAGCCTACGGGTCTAGGCAGGGGGCTCTACGAGCAGTACTTC.

The gene calls are TRBV4-1 and TRBJ1-1; tentatively, D is TRBD1 (5 bases). The CDR3 is made up of 13 amino acids. Deletions cut 1 base from V and 5 bases from J, with 8 bases between. From germline, CDR1 is MGHRA and CDR2 YSYEKL. DNA of the CDR3: TGCGCCAGCAGCCAAGTAGGGGCAACTGAAGCTTTCTTT. It codes for CASSQVGATEAFF.

This chain links TRBV5-8 with TRBJ2-1, with 8 bases matching TRBD1. The junction had 10 bases not matched to a gene; V was cut back by 6 bases and J by 5 bases. In germline, CDR1 is SGHTS, CDR2 YDEGEE. The CDR3 is made up of 15 amino acids. The CDR3 reads CASTRGLSEHNEQFF. CDR3 sequence (DNA): TGTGCCAGCACCAGGGGGCTTAGCGAACACAATGAGCAGTTCTTC.

The rearrangement uses TRBV19 and TRBJ1-1; D unresolved. This CDR3 has 14 amino acids. Trimming removed 6 bases at V and 4 bases at J, with 15 bases between. From germline, CDR1 is LNHDA and CDR2 SQIVND (reference sequence). The CDR3 region has the DNA TGTGCCAGTAGCCCCACAGTGATTGGCACTGAAGCTTTCTTT. It yields the protein CASSPTVIGTEAFF.

This chain joins TRBV19 and TRBJ1-4; D is ambiguous. The V gene lost 6 bases and the J gene lost 5 bases, with 16 bases spanning the gap. Germline-derived CDR1 and CDR2 are LNHDA and SQIVND (reference sequence). CDR3 length: 15 residues. DNA for the CDR3: TGTGCCAGTAGCCCGAGGGCAGGTCAGAATGAAAAACTGTTTTTT. Amino acids: CASSPRAGQNEKLFF.

V gene TRBV6-2 or TRBV6-3 combines with J gene TRBJ2-7; no firm D call. Between the trimmed V and J ends, which lost 2 bases and 6 bases, there was a span of 14 bases. There are 14 residues in the CDR3. CDR1 is MNHEY, CDR2 SVGEGT, per germline. CDR3 bases: TGTGCCAGCAGTTACCACCAGGAAAAAGGCGAGCAGTACTTC. Translating gives CASSYHQEKGEQYF.

The J gene is TRBJ1-5, the V gene TRBV7-9; 9 nucleotides agree with TRBD1. The V and J ends lost 2 bases and 4 bases, in that order; junction bases with no gene match: 9. CDR1 is SEHNR and CDR2 is FQNEAQ in the germline V gene (reference sequence). The CDR3 runs 17 residues. The DNA for the CDR3 is TGTGCCAGCAGCTTACAGACCGGGACAGGGCGTAATCAGCCCCAGCATTTT. Translated, it gives CASSLQTGTGRNQPQHF.

This clone counts as medium-sized. This CDR3 is also generated by other DNA sequences in the sample. The rearrangement links TRBV7-9 to TRBJ1-1; D not certain. V was shortened by 5 bases and J by 5 bases, with 6 bases between the two germline ends. Germline CDR1 SEHNR, CDR2 FQNEAQ (reference sequence). The CDR3 length is 11 residues. As DNA, the CDR3 is TGTGCCAGCAGCACCAGTACTGAAGCTTTCTTT. Its translation is CASSTSTEAFF.

The chain couples TRBV19 to TRBJ1-1; D is ambiguous. The V end was cut by 5 bases, the J end by 3 bases, with 16 bases between. There are 15 residues in the CDR3. CDR1 and CDR2 (germline): LNHDA, SQIVND (reference sequence). The CDR3 DNA sequence: TGTGCCAGTAGTCCCCTTAGAGGGCTGGACACTGAAGCTTTCTTT. Translating it yields CASSPLRGLDTEAFF.

The V call is TRBV5-4, the J call TRBJ1-2; TRBD1 might be the D (5 bases). The CDR3 is 14 residues long. The V gene's germline CDR1 is SGHNT and CDR2 YYREEE (reference sequence). Trimming took 0 bases from V and 2 from J, leaving 8 bases between them. CDR3 bases: TGTGCCAGCAGCTTGGACAGGTCGAACTATGGCTACACCTTC. It translates to CASSLDRSNYGYTF.

This chain joins TRBV6-2 or TRBV6-3 and TRBJ1-1; no firm D call. Germline V gene sequence: CDR1 MNHEY, CDR2 SVGEGT. The CDR3 length is 15 residues. V lost 4 bases to trimming and J lost 8 bases, with 20 bases between them. CDR3 nucleotides: TGTGCCAGCAGTTCCTACGCCCTATTACGTCCAGAAGCTTTCTTT. Its translation is CASSSYALLRPEAFF.